This T cell receptor (beta chain) was sequenced in a study of vaccination effects on CD4 cells after COVID-19. Turning to the study itself: Sampling occurred a median 72 days post second dose, range 14 to 241.

Germline lookup yields CDR1 SGHTA and CDR2 FQGTGA. V lost 3 bases and J lost 6, with 8 bases in between. The CDR3 consists of 12 residues. Only in-frame clones appear in the TCRdb table, and some are missing; sequencing was by immunoSEQ multiplex PCR. The data show 45,000 to 65,000 clones, approximately 72% seen once. A word on this clone: What it recognizes is unknown.

With 10 to 11 days of culture completed, CD4+ T cells were isolated. Two doses of either BNT162b2 or mRNA-1273 were given to each participant. Replacing half the medium with IL-2 medium was done on days 3 and 7. The chain joins TRBV7-3 to TRBJ1-2; D is ambiguous. The TCR comes from a human donor who received a COVID-19 vaccine. The sample consisted of CD4+ T cells from PBMCs cultured without peptide, taken after COVID-19 vaccination. Written as DNA, the CDR3 is TGTGCCAGCAGCTTTAACACGGATGGCTACACCTTC. This encodes CASSFNTDGYTF.